The rows below give T cell receptor beta chains drawn from one sample of a study of T cell responses to AZD1222 COVID-19 vaccine. TCRdb's copy holds only in-frame clones and misses some; the assay was immunoSEQ multiplex PCR. Of around 72,000 clones detected, over 75% appear once; the ten largest clones hold less than 25%. The specimen was peripheral blood, collected on day 0 of AZD1222 vaccination. These receptors were collected from an adult in good health. Both conserved end residues are part of each CDR3. Fields, in order: clone size, D gene, V gene, J gene, CDR3 protein, CDR3 DNA. A D gene is named only where the DNA matches it firmly. Size is omitted from some rows. Given values are once, few, many or a class for expanded clones.

NA	NA	TRBV9	TRBJ1-1	CASSVTGNEAFF	TGTGCCAGCAGCGTAACAGGGAACGAAGCTTTCTTT
NA	NA	TRBV6-2/TRBV6-3	TRBJ1-2	CASSATGNGGYTF	TGTGCCAGCAGTGCGACAGGAAACGGAGGCTACACCTTC
NA	NA	TRBV30	TRBJ1-1	CAWWTNRVNTEAFF	TGTGCCTGGTGGACAAATAGGGTGAACACTGAAGCTTTCTTT
NA	NA	TRBV10-3	TRBJ1-2	CATGTDSSYGYTF	TGTGCCACCGGGACGGACTCCTCTTATGGCTACACCTTC
NA	NA	TRBV6-6	TRBJ2-7	CASSYSEFREQYF	TGTGCCAGCAGTTACTCTGAGTTTCGAGAGCAGTACTTC
NA	TRBD1	TRBV6-5	TRBJ1-4	CASSSLGTGSEKLFF	TGTGCCAGCAGTTCTTTAGGGACAGGGAGTGAAAAACTGTTTTTT
NA	NA	TRBV3-1/TRBV3-2	TRBJ1-5	CASSQAPTQPQHF	TGTGCCAGCAGCCAAGCTCCGACGCAGCCCCAGCATTTT
NA	TRBD1	TRBV4-3	TRBJ1-4	CASKGTGPNEKLFF	TGCGCCAGCAAAGGGACAGGCCCCAATGAAAAACTGTTTTTT
NA	NA	TRBV29-1	TRBJ2-7	CSVGSSYEQYF	TGCAGCGTTGGAAGCTCCTACGAGCAGTACTTC
NA	NA	TRBV7-2	TRBJ1-5	CASSLVSNQPQHF	TGTGCCAGCAGCTTGGTTAGCAATCAGCCCCAGCATTTT
NA	TRBD1	TRBV5-3	TRBJ1-2	CARSDGTGSAGYTF	TGTGCCAGAAGCGACGGGACAGGGTCCGCTGGCTACACCTTC
NA	TRBD1	TRBV5-6	TRBJ1-4	CASSMAGTDNEKLFF	TGTGCCAGCAGCATGGCCGGGACAGATAATGAAAAACTGTTTTTT
once	TRBD1	TRBV19	TRBJ2-5	CASSLNRDRGSETQYF	TGTGCCAGTAGTCTGAATCGGGACAGGGGGTCAGAGACCCAGTACTTC
NA	NA	TRBV5-1	TRBJ2-3	CASSVLSRSADTQYF	TGCGCCAGCAGCGTCCTCTCGAGAAGCGCAGATACGCAGTATTTT
NA	NA	TRBV3-1/TRBV3-2	TRBJ2-1	CASSQRPTTNYNEQFF	TGTGCCAGCAGCCAACGTCCTACCACCAATTACAATGAGCAGTTCTTC
NA	NA	TRBV19	TRBJ1-2	CASSPQGYGYTF	TGTGCCAGTAGTCCACAGGGTTATGGCTACACCTTC
NA	NA	TRBV5-1	TRBJ1-2	CASSLVGDNYGYTF	TGCGCCAGCTCCCTGGTCGGAGATAACTATGGCTACACCTTC
NA	TRBD1	TRBV23-1	TRBJ2-7	CASSLTNRGKDCEQYF	TGCGCCAGCAGCCTCACCAACAGGGGGAAGGATTGCGAGCAGTACTTC
NA	NA	TRBV27	TRBJ2-1	CASSRPSYNEQFF	TGTGCCAGCAGTCGCCCTTCCTACAATGAGCAGTTCTTC
NA	NA	TRBV21-1	TRBJ1-2	CASSGRRGGGYTF	TGTGCCAGCAGCGGACGGAGAGGAGGTGGCTACACCTTC
NA	NA	TRBV19	TRBJ1-6	CASSIGWINSPLHF	TGTGCCAGTAGTATTGGGTGGATCAATTCACCCCTCCACTTT
NA	TRBD1	TRBV7-6	TRBJ1-1	CASSLGTGNTEAFF	TGTGCCAGCAGCCTGGGGACAGGGAACACTGAAGCTTTCTTT
NA	NA	TRBV3-1/TRBV3-2	TRBJ2-5	CASSQGGAQETQYF	TGTGCCAGCAGCCAAGGGGGAGCACAAGAGACCCAGTACTTC
NA	NA	TRBV11-2	TRBJ2-3	CASNSRGGDTQYF	TGTGCCAGCAACTCAAGAGGGGGAGATACGCAGTATTTT
NA	NA	TRBV5-1	TRBJ1-4	CASSLLGGFSNEKLFF	TGCGCCAGCAGCTTGTTAGGGGGTTTCTCTAATGAAAAACTGTTTTTT
NA	NA	TRBV7-6	TRBJ1-5	CASSLALSGPQHF	TGTGCCAGCAGCTTAGCGCTCTCGGGGCCCCAGCATTTT
NA	NA	TRBV29-1	TRBJ1-1	CSVERGNTEAFF	TGCAGCGTGGAGCGGGGGAACACTGAAGCTTTCTTT
NA	TRBD1	TRBV28	TRBJ1-2	CASSLWAGGYYGYTF	TGTGCCAGCAGTTTATGGGCAGGGGGGTACTATGGCTACACCTTC
NA	NA	TRBV11-3	TRBJ1-1	CASSLAGAGAFF	TGTGCCAGCAGCTTAGCGGGGGCGGGGGCTTTCTTT
NA	NA	TRBV30	TRBJ2-6	CAWTGGDGGSTLASGANVLTF	TGTGCCTGGACTGGCGGGGACGGCGGCTCTACCCTAGCCTCTGGGGCCAACGTCCTGACTTTC
NA	NA	TRBV24-1	TRBJ2-3	CATSDPAGTDTQYF	TGTGCCACCAGTGACCCAGCGGGCACAGATACGCAGTATTTT
NA	NA	TRBV20-1	TRBJ2-1	CSASLAWGNNEQFF	TGCAGTGCTAGTCTAGCCTGGGGGAACAATGAGCAGTTCTTC
NA	NA	TRBV3-1/TRBV3-2	TRBJ2-5	CASSLVGFGASLETQYF	TGTGCCAGCAGCCTCGTTGGTTTCGGGGCGAGTTTAGAGACCCAGTACTTC
NA	NA	TRBV30	TRBJ1-1	CAWSVIGGRVTEAFF	TGTGCCTGGAGTGTAATCGGGGGACGAGTCACTGAAGCTTTCTTT
NA	NA	TRBV27	TRBJ2-2	CASSIYRNTGELFF	TGTGCCAGCAGTATCTACAGGAACACCGGGGAGCTGTTTTTT
NA	TRBD1	TRBV6-5	TRBJ1-2	CASRWQGDYGYTF	TGTGCCAGCAGATGGCAGGGGGACTATGGCTACACCTTC
NA	NA	TRBV7-8	TRBJ2-5	CASSPDFAETQYF	TGTGCCAGCAGCCCAGACTTCGCCGAGACCCAGTACTTC
NA	NA	TRBV30	TRBJ1-5	CAWSRRGDQPQHF	TGTGCCTGGAGTAGAAGAGGGGACCAGCCCCAGCATTTT
NA	NA	TRBV7-8	TRBJ2-7	CASSLAGVDIYSYEQYF	TGTGCCAGCAGCTTAGCGGGGGTAGACATATACTCCTACGAGCAGTACTTC
NA	TRBD2	TRBV28	TRBJ2-1	CASRAGSYNEQFF	TGTGCCAGCAGAGCGGGATCCTACAATGAGCAGTTCTTC
NA	TRBD2	TRBV30	TRBJ2-1	CAWSQGLGYNEQFF	TGTGCCTGGAGTCAGGGACTAGGGTACAATGAGCAGTTCTTC
NA	NA	TRBV18	TRBJ2-5	CASSPMARAQETQYF	TGTGCCAGCTCACCAATGGCCAGGGCCCAAGAGACCCAGTACTTC
NA	NA	TRBV5-6	TRBJ2-7	CASSLDRAYEQYF	TGTGCCAGCAGCTTGGACAGGGCCTACGAGCAGTACTTC
NA	NA	TRBV2	TRBJ1-6	CATQVANYNSPLHF	TGTGCCACACAGGTTGCCAACTATAATTCACCCCTCCACTTT
NA	NA	TRBV5-1	TRBJ2-1	CASSQTGEGFDEQFF	TGCGCCAGCAGCCAAACAGGGGAGGGGTTCGATGAGCAGTTCTTC